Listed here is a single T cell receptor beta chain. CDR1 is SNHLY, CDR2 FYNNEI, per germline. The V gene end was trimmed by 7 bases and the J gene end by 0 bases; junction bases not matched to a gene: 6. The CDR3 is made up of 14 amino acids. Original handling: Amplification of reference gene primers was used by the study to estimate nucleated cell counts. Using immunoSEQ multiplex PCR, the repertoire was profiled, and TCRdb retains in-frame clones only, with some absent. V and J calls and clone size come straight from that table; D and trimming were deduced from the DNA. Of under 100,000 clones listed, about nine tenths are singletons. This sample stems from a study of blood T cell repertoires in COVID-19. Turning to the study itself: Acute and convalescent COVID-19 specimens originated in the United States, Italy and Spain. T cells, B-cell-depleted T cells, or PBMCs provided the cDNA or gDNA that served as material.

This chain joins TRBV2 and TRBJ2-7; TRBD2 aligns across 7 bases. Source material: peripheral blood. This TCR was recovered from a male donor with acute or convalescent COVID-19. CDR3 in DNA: TGTGCCAGCAACTTAGCGGGCCGCTCCTACGAGCAGTACTTC. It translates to CASNLAGRSYEQYF.